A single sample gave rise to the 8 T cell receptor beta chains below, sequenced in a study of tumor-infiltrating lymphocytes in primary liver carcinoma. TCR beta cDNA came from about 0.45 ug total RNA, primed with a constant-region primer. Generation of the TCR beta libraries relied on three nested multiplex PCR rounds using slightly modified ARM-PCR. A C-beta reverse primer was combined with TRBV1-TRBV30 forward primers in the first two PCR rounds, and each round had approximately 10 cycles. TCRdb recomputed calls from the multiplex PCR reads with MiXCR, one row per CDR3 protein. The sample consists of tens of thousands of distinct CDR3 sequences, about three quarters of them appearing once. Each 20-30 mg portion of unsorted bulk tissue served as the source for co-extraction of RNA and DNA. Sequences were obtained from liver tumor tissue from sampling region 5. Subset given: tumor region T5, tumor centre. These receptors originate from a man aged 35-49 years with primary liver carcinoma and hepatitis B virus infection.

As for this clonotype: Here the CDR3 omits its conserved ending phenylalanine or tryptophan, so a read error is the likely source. This chain's CDR3 is CASSLDSYINQPQHL. CDR3 in DNA: TGTGCCAGCAGTTTGGACAGTTACATCAATCAGCCCCAGCATCTT. The chain uses TRBV6-2 or TRBV6-3 and TRBJ1-5; weak D call: TRBD1 (6 bases). Germline values: CDR1 MNHEY, CDR2 SVGEGT. Trimming removed 4 bases from V and 3 bases from J, with 13 bases in between. CDR3 size: 15 residues.

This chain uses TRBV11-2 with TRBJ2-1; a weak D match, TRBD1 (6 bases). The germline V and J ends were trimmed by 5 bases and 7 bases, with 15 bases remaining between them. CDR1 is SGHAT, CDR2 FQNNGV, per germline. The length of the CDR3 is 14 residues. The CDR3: CASSLVGTWNEQFF. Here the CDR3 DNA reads TGTGCCAGCAGCCTCGTGGGGACATGGAATGAGCAGTTCTTC.

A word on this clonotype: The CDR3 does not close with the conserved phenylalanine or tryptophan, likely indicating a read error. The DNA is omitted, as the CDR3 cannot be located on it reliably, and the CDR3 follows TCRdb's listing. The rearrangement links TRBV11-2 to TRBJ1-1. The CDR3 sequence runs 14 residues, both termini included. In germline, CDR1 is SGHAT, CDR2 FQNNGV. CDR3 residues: CVSSLTAFDTEVFS.

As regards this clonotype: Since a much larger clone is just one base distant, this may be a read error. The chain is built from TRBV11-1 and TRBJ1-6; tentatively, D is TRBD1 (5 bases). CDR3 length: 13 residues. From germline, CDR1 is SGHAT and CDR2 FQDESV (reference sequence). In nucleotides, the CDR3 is TGTGCCAGCAGCCGGACACTGGTTTCACCCCTCCGCTTT. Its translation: CASSRTLVSPLRF.

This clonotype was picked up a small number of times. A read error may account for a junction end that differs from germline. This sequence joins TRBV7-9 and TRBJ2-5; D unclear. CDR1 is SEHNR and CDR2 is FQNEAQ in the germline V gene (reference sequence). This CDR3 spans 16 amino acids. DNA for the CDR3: TGTGCCAGCAGCTTTGGTATTACTCGGTACCAAGAGGCCCAGTACTTC. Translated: CASSFGITRYQEAQYF.

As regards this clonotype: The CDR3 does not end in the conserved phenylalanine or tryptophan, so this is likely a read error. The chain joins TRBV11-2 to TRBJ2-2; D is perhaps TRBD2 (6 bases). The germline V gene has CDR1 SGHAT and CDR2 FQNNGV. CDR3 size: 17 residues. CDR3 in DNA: TGTGCCACCAGCTTAGCATTAGGAGGGGCTAACACCGGGGAGCTGTTTTAT. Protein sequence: CATSLALGGANTGELFY.

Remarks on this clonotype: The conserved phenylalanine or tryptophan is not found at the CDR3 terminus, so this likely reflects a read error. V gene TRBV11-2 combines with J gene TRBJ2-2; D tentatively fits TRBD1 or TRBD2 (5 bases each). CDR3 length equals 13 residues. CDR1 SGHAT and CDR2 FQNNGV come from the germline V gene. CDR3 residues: CASSLTDTGGLFS. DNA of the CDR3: TGTGCCAGCAGCTTGACGGACACTGGGGGGCTGTTTTCT.

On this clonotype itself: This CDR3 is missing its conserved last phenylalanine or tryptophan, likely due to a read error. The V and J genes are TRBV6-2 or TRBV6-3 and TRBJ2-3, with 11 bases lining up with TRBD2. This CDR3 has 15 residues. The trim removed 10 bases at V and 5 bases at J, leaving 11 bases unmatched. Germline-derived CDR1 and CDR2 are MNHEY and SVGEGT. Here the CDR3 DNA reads TGTGCCACCAGATACTCTGGACTAGCGGGAGATACGCAGTATCTT. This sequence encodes CATRYSGLAGDTQYL.